This T cell receptor beta chain was captured in a study of early T cells in non-severe SARS-CoV-2 infection. Study-level background: Chains were unpaired, as sequencing was done on bulk RNA from unsorted whole blood. Study-wide findings and caveats: Matches to VDJdb favored anti-spike CD8 responses and missed private and CD4 specificities.

Unique molecular identifiers tagged individual cDNA molecules. Each CDR3 protein is one row after TCRdb ran MiXCR on the 5' RACE reads. Seen here are about 48,000 distinct CDR3 sequences, roughly 9.8% observed once, and the top ten hold almost 8.5%. The table lists this clonotype with many counts. Its antigen is not known. CDR3 length equals 15 residues. The trim removed 7 bases at V and 4 bases at J, leaving 9 bases unmatched. CDR1 and CDR2 from the germline V gene are ENHRY and SYGVKD. This sequence was found in an adult who was a healthcare worker with PCR-confirmed SARS-CoV-2 infection or an uninfected control (not recorded which). The sample comprised whole blood. The chain links TRBV10-3 to TRBJ2-5; 10 nucleotides align to TRBD2. In DNA, the CDR3 is TGTGCCATCAAAAGGGCTAGCGGGAGCTCAGAGACCCAGTACTTC. This codes for CAIKRASGSSETQYF.